Reported below is one TCR beta chain. The PCR contained 60 Vbeta and 13 Jbeta primers. Assay: immunoSEQ multiplex PCR; the TCRdb copy retains only in-frame clones and omits some. Of under 200,000 clones listed, 80% to 90% are singletons. Germline assignment: CDR1 SGHTA and CDR2 FQGTGA. The V gene lost 5 bases and the J gene lost 0 bases, with 12 bases spanning the gap. The CDR3 totals 15 residues. The record originates from a study of cytomegalovirus exposure and HLA in healthy donors. This chain joins TRBV7-3 and TRBJ2-3; D may be TRBD2 (6 bases). The receptor's source is a woman in her twenties or thirties in good health and CMV-seropositive. Source material: PBMCs. The CDR3 spells CASSRGTGSTDTQYF. The CDR3 nucleotides are TGTGCCAGCAGCCGGGGGACGGGGAGCACAGATACGCAGTATTTT.